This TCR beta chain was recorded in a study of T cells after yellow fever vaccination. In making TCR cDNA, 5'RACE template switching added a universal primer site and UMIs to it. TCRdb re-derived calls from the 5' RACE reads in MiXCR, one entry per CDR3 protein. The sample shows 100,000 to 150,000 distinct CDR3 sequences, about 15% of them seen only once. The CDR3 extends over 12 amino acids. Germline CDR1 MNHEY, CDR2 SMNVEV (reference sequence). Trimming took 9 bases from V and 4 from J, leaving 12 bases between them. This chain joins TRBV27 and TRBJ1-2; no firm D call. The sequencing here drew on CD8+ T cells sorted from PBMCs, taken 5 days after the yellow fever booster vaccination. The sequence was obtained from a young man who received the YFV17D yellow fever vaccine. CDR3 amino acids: CASGGYRYGYTF. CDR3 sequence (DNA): TGTGCCAGTGGAGGGTATCGCTATGGCTACACCTTC.